A single T cell receptor beta chain is shown here with its context. Its antigen is unidentified. This sample stems from a study of blood T cells in healthy people across ages. Whole-study results and caveats: No one knew whether donors had CMV, which possibly confounded expanded clonotype changes.

Germline lookup yields CDR1 LGHDT and CDR2 YNNKEL (reference sequence). Trimming removed 6 bases from V and 8 bases from J, with 13 bases in between. This CDR3 comprises 12 residues. Together with a sample-barcoded 5' primer, a J-beta primer mix was included in a second PCR lasting 7 to 11 cycles. From the 5' RACE reads, TCRdb called clonotypes with MiXCR, one entry per CDR3 protein. The sample lists roughly 2 million distinct CDR3 sequences, about 50% occurring once. Each donor supplied roughly 9.2 milliliters of peripheral blood. The genes are TRBV3-1 and TRBJ1-2; D may be TRBD1 (6 bases). The sequence was obtained from a woman aged 40 to 50 in good health. The sample consisted of blood. The CDR3 region is CASRGTIGGYTF. The CDR3 nucleotides are TGTGCCAGCAGGGGGACAATTGGAGGCTACACCTTC.